Ten or more counts support the clone carrying this T cell receptor beta chain. This specimen comes from a study of beta chain features in type 1 diabetes. What was sequenced were expressed TCRB transcripts, since all of the isolated RNA had been reverse transcribed. The method was immunoSEQ multiplex PCR; TCRdb's version includes in-frame clones alone and lacks a portion of them. The sample lists roughly 300,000 clones, roughly 15% seen once, with about 6.7% in the top ten. Trimming took 4 bases from V and 4 from J, leaving 14 bases between them. Germline V lookup: CDR1 SGHNT, CDR2 YYREEE (reference sequence). This CDR3 has 15 residues.

Material: central memory CD4+ T cells from blood. The chain carries TRBV5-4 and TRBJ2-2; D tentatively reads TRBD1 or TRBD2 (5 bases each). This sequence was found in a man younger than 40 in good health. CDR3 residues: CASSLPGPVTGELFF. The CDR3 nucleotides are TGTGCCAGCAGCCTCCCGGGACCGGTCACCGGGGAGCTGTTTTTT.